What follows describes a single T cell receptor beta chain. Its matching antigen is unknown. These data come from a study of T cell repertoires in cytomegalovirus infection. In the study overall: Both recently identified HLA-C-restricted and well-studied HLA-B-restricted CMV epitopes were used in the study. Both CMV infection and a matching HLA type were indicated by public TCR beta signatures.

MiXCR, applied by TCRdb to the reads, yields one record per CDR3 protein. The sample yields about 920,000 distinct CDR3 sequences, less than 40% seen once. Overall study results and limits: Summed frequency of shared TCR beta families picked out CMV carriers who also had the relevant HLA. HLA-C-restricted CMV-specific TCR beta clonotypes prevailed in the ex vivo response.

The germline gives CDR1 WSHSY, CDR2 SAAADI. CDR3 length equals 13 residues. Deletions cut 4 bases from V and 4 bases from J, with 10 bases between. V is TRBV10-2 and J is TRBJ2-5; the D is unclear. Here the sequenced sample was cultured CD8+ T cells from PBMCs, taken from culture after CMV antigen stimulation. This sequence was found in a human donor in good health (CMV status not recorded). Some clones in this sample may be carry-over from other donors' samples. CDR3 sequence reads: CASSATLVETQYF. CDR3 bases: TGCGCCAGCAGTGCAACTTTGGTAGAGACCCAGTACTTC.